Presented here are 22 T cell receptor beta chains from one specimen sequenced in a study of T cells in Graves' hyperthyroidism and ophthalmopathy. What was amplified from RNA transcripts were TCR beta CDR3 regions. The TCR CDR3 was amplified in a first-round RT-PCR using the HTBI primer set. MiXCR, run by TCRdb on the multiplex PCR reads, gives a single entry per CDR3 protein. Among under 700,000 distinct CDR3 sequences, under 60% were seen once, and the ten largest hold about 7.8%. The sequencing input was peripheral blood or thyroid tissue (not recorded which). Receptor source: a young woman with Graves' hyperthyroidism.

This clonotype was counted at least ten times. This rearrangement joins TRBV5-1 to TRBJ2-7; D uncertain. Germline values: CDR1 SGHRS, CDR2 YFSETQ. V was trimmed by 0 bases and J by 3 bases, leaving 10 bases between them. The CDR3 spans 14 residues. CDR3 coding DNA: TGCGCCAGCAGCTTGGTTTCAGAGAACTACGAGCAGTACTTC. Translated: CASSLVSENYEQYF. Complete variable domain (other parts from reference TRBV5-1 and TRBJ2-7): KAGVTQTPRYLIKTRGQQVTLSCSPISGHRSVSWYQQTPGQGLQFLFEYFSETQRNKGNFPGRFSGRQFSNSRSEMNVSTLELGDSALYLCASSLVSENYEQYFGPGTRLTVT.

The chain is built from TRBV25-1 and TRBJ2-2; D is undetermined. The germline V and J ends were trimmed by 3 bases and 1 base, with 9 bases remaining between them. The germline V gene has CDR1 MGHDK and CDR2 SYGVNS. There are 15 residues in the CDR3. In DNA, the CDR3 is TGTGCCAGCAGTGACCTAATGAGGAACACCGGGGAGCTGTTTTTT. It specifies CASSDLMRNTGELFF.

This clonotype was counted ten times or more. This rearrangement joins TRBV2 to TRBJ1-6; no clear D gene. The V gene's germline CDR1 is SNHLY and CDR2 FYNNEI. V was clipped by 6 bases and J by 0 bases, with 12 bases between them. The CDR3 length is 16 residues. The CDR3 protein is CASRETPSSYNSPLHF. The CDR3, as DNA: TGTGCCAGCAGGGAGACACCTAGCTCCTATAATTCACCCCTCCACTTT.

The chain joins TRBV7-2 to TRBJ2-6; D might be TRBD2 (6 bases). The germline gives CDR1 SGHTA, CDR2 FQGNSA. V lost 4 bases to trimming and J lost 0 bases, with 7 bases between them. This CDR3 is built from 15 residues. CDR3 nucleotide sequence: TGTGCCAGCAGCTGGGGACTCTCTGGGGCCAACGTCCTGACTTTC. Translation gives CASSWGLSGANVLTF.

The chain carries TRBV7-9 and TRBJ2-5, with 13 positions matching TRBD2. The CDR3 spans 17 residues. Germline-derived CDR1 and CDR2 are SEHNR and FQNEAQ (reference sequence). V shed 3 bases and J 0 bases; nucleotides not matched to a gene: 4. Here the CDR3 reads CASSFWTSGSHQETQYF. CDR3 DNA: TGTGCCAGCAGCTTCTGGACTAGCGGGAGTCACCAAGAGACCCAGTACTTC.

This clonotype was counted between two and nine times. This rearrangement joins TRBV7-3 to TRBJ1-1, with D possibly matching TRBD1 (5 bases). Trimming pared 3 bases from V and 1 base from J, leaving 9 bases between. This CDR3 has 14 amino acids. Germline V gives CDR1 SGHTA, CDR2 FQGTGA. This CDR3 reads CASSFQGGNTEAFF. CDR3 nucleotides: TGTGCCAGCAGCTTCCAGGGAGGGAACACTGAAGCTTTCTTT.

A word on this clonotype: The limits of the CDR3 on the DNA are not certain, so only TCRdb's listed CDR3 is given. The rearrangement joins TRBV9 to TRBJ2-5. CDR1 is SGDLS, CDR2 YYNGEE, per germline. The CDR3 length equals 20 residues, ends included. The CDR3 sequence: CASSVVSDTEAFFGQGTQYF.

This clonotype was seen at least ten times. This rearrangement joins TRBV29-1 to TRBJ2-7, with D hard to call. Trimming took 4 bases from V and 6 from J, leaving 16 bases between them. Germline CDR1 SQVTM, CDR2 ANQGSEA. This CDR3 spans 13 amino acids. CDR3 amino acids: CSVVRETTSEQYF. CDR3 in DNA: TGCAGCGTTGTTCGCGAGACGACGTCCGAGCAGTACTTC.

The genes are TRBV29-1 and TRBJ2-2, with D possibly TRBD1 on 6 matching bases. CDR1 is SQVTM, CDR2 ANQGSEA, per germline. The CDR3 has 14 residues. Trimming left V 8 bases short and J 1 base short, with 14 bases between. CDR3 loop: CSLRTALNTGELFF. The CDR3 nucleotides are TGCAGCTTGAGGACAGCCCTGAACACCGGGGAGCTGTTTTTT.

This clonotype was recorded many times. The chain has TRBV7-3 and TRBJ1-6; D may be TRBD1 (6 bases). The CDR3 totals 13 residues. The germline V gene has CDR1 SGHTA and CDR2 FQGTGA. The V gene lost 2 bases and the J gene lost 9 bases, with 8 bases spanning the gap. The CDR3 is CASSLDRSSPLHF. The CDR3 DNA reads as TGTGCCAGCAGCTTAGACAGGAGTTCACCCCTCCACTTT.

The chain joins TRBV9 to TRBJ1-4, with unresolved D. The CDR3 totals 14 residues. V dropped 0 bases and J dropped 2 bases, with 5 bases sitting between them. Per germline, CDR1 SGDLS and CDR2 YYNGEE. CDR3 nucleotides: TGTGCCAGCAGCGTAGAATGGACTAATGAAAAACTGTTTTTT. Translated, it gives CASSVEWTNEKLFF.

This chain links TRBV29-1 with TRBJ1-5; TRBD1 matches 8 bases. V lost 6 bases and J lost 4; bases outside the gene matches: 8. This CDR3 is built from 14 residues. Germline V gives CDR1 SQVTM, CDR2 ANQGSEA. CDR3 sequence: CSVPGTGENQPQHF. The DNA of the CDR3 is TGCAGCGTGCCCGGGACAGGAGAAAATCAGCCCCAGCATTTT.

The genes are TRBV5-4 and TRBJ1-1, with D possibly matching TRBD1 (6 bases). Germline lookup yields CDR1 SGHNT and CDR2 YYREEE (reference sequence). The CDR3 spans 15 residues. V shed 0 bases and J shed 2 bases, with 11 bases lying between them. The CDR3 loop reads CASSLDGTRNTEAFF. The CDR3 bases are TGTGCCAGCAGCTTGGACGGGACAAGAAACACTGAAGCTTTCTTT.

In this sample, this clonotype turned up once. The chain recombines TRBV7-8 with TRBJ2-2; 8 nucleotides align to TRBD1. Unmatched junction bases numbered 6, after V lost 4 bases and J lost 5 bases. CDR3 length: 15 amino acids. The V gene's germline CDR1 is SGHVS and CDR2 FQNEAQ. The CDR3 loop is CASSSGRGRTGELFF. CDR3 DNA: TGTGCCAGCAGCTCGGGCAGGGGGCGTACCGGGGAGCTGTTTTTT.

This clonotype was seen at least ten times. The chain has TRBV29-1 and TRBJ1-3; D is undetermined. Germline V gene lookup returns CDR1 SQVTM and CDR2 ANQGSEA. The CDR3 is 14 amino acids. Trimming removed 4 bases from V and 3 bases from J, with 13 bases in between. The DNA of the CDR3 is TGCAGCGTTGTCCCGAGGATAGGTGGAAACACCATATATTTT. The encoded protein is CSVVPRIGGNTIYF.

This clonotype appeared a few times. V gene TRBV10-3 combines with J gene TRBJ1-2; D perhaps matches TRBD1 (6 bases). Germline CDR1 reads ENHRY; CDR2 reads SYGVKD. The ends were cut back, 5 bases at V and 8 bases at J, with 21 bases in the middle. The CDR3 covers 15 residues. Written as DNA, the CDR3 is TGTGCCATCAGTATTCAGGGGCCTATCTTCGGGGGCTACACCTTC. It translates to CAISIQGPIFGGYTF.

The sample holds many counts of this clonotype. The J gene is TRBJ1-1, the V gene TRBV29-1; no reliable D call. The germline V and J ends were trimmed by 2 bases and 3 bases, with 7 bases remaining between them. CDR1 is SQVTM and CDR2 is ANQGSEA in the germline V gene. The CDR3 extends over 12 amino acids. The CDR3 loop is CSVERDYTEAFF. CDR3 DNA: TGCAGCGTTGAAAGGGATTACACTGAAGCTTTCTTT.

Notes on this clonotype: This could be a read error, since a much larger clone is one nucleotide away. This sequence joins TRBV7-3 and TRBJ1-1; D perhaps matches TRBD1 (6 bases). Germline V CDR1 and CDR2: SGHTA, FQGTGA. The CDR3 runs 15 residues. In DNA form, the CDR3 reads TGTGCCAGCCGAGCTAAGGACAGACTGAACACTGAAACTTTCTTT. Its translation: CASRAKDRLNTETFF.

The gene calls are TRBV19 and TRBJ2-5, with 8 bases lining up with TRBD2. Per the germline V gene, CDR1 is LNHDA and CDR2 is SQIVND (reference sequence). V shed 3 bases and J 1 base; nucleotides not matched to a gene: 7. The CDR3 runs 16 residues. The CDR3 coding sequence is TGTGCCAGTAGTATCCCAGCGGGGGCAAGCCAAGAGACCCAGTACTTC. Its protein is CASSIPAGASQETQYF. Full variable domain (remainder filled in from reference TRBV19 and TRBJ2-5): DGGITQSPKYLFRKEGQNVTLSCEQNLNHDAMYWYRQDPGQGLRLIYYSQIVNDFQKGDIAEGYSVSREKKESFPLTVTSAQKNPTAFYLCASSIPAGASQETQYFGPGTRLLVL.

This clonotype was picked up a small number of times. This chain joins TRBV19 and TRBJ1-2; D call uncertain. The V and J ends lost 8 bases and 1 base respectively, with 17 bases between them. The CDR3 runs to 15 residues. Germline lookup yields CDR1 LNHDA and CDR2 SQIVND (reference sequence). In DNA, the CDR3 is TGTGCCAGTCATTCAACAGCCTTAGGTAACTATGGCTACACCTTC. Protein: CASHSTALGNYGYTF.

This clonotype was seen more than once but under ten times. V usage is TRBV5-1 and J usage is TRBJ2-7; maybe TRBD1 (6 bases). CDR3 length: 14 amino acids. The V end was cut by 4 bases, the J end by 2 bases, with 13 bases between. Germline V gene data show CDR1 as SGHRS and CDR2 as YFSETQ. CDR3 DNA sequence: TGCGCCAGCAGCCAGACAGGATCGGCCTACGAGCAGTACTTC. Amino acid sequence: CASSQTGSAYEQYF.

This clonotype was counted many times. The chain has TRBV7-9 and TRBJ1-2; D is possibly TRBD1 (5 bases). Germline V CDR1 and CDR2: SEHNR, FQNEAQ (reference sequence). V gave up 8 bases and J gave up 0 bases, with 10 bases separating them. This CDR3 region has 13 residues. The CDR3 reads CASSEDTNYGYTF. The CDR3, as DNA: TGTGCCAGCTCCGAGGACACTAACTATGGCTACACCTTC.